The 16 T cell receptor beta chains given below trace back to one sample, sequenced in a study of T-cell reconstitution after alpha-beta-depleted transplantation in children. Unique molecular identifiers were incorporated during preparation of the TCRbeta library. MiXCR was run by TCRdb on the PCR reads, yielding one entry per CDR3 protein. This sample has about 610,000 distinct CDR3 sequences, with around 27% found just once. Here the sequenced sample was PBMCs, taken before TCRalphabeta/CD19-depleted stem cell transplant. The receptor source for this set is a boy under three years old with Wiskott-Aldrich syndrome, due to receive a stem cell transplant.

This CDR3 reads CASRGGWSGELFF. CDR3 DNA: TGTGCCAGCAGAGGCGGGTGGTCCGGGGAGCTGTTTTTT. The chain carries TRBV12-3 or TRBV12-4 and TRBJ2-2; tentatively, D is TRBD2 (5 bases). This CDR3 region has 13 residues. Trimming took 6 bases from V and 6 from J, leaving 11 bases between them.

This clonotype occurred once. The V call is TRBV20-1, the J call TRBJ2-3; no definite D call. V lost 0 bases, J lost 2 bases, and 6 bases lay in between. The CDR3 has 13 residues. Germline V gives CDR1 DFQATT, CDR2 SNEGSKA (reference sequence). CDR3 residues: CSARETNTDTQYF. CDR3 bases: TGCAGTGCTAGAGAGACAAACACAGATACGCAGTATTTT.

The chain has TRBV7-9 and TRBJ1-1; D is perhaps TRBD1 (6 bases). CDR3 size: 14 residues. Between the trimmed V and J ends, which lost 8 bases and 1 base, there was a span of 14 bases. Germline CDR1 reads SEHNR; CDR2 reads FQNEAQ (reference sequence). The DNA for the CDR3 is TGTGCCAGCTTAATAGGACAGACGAACACTGAAGCTTTCTTT. It specifies CASLIGQTNTEAFF.

The V and J genes are TRBV24-1 and TRBJ2-4, with a possible D match to TRBD1 (6 bases). CDR1 is KGHDR and CDR2 is SFDVKD in the germline V gene. This CDR3 contains 18 residues. Trimming took off 12 bases at V and 0 bases at J, with 26 bases between the two ends. The CDR3 here is CAFNNPGHPSQAKNIQYF. The CDR3 DNA reads as TGTGCCTTTAACAATCCGGGACATCCTTCTCAAGCCAAAAACATTCAGTACTTC.

This clonotype was observed a single time. J is TRBJ2-1 and V is TRBV5-1, with D perhaps TRBD1 (5 bases). The CDR3 sequence is 13 residues long. CDR1 is SGHRS, CDR2 YFSETQ, per germline. Trimming left V 0 bases short and J 7 bases short, with 8 bases between. The CDR3 DNA follows: TGCGCCAGCAGCTTGGAGGGGTTTAATGAGCAGTTCTTC. Translating gives CASSLEGFNEQFF.

This chain connects TRBV27 to TRBJ2-5; 9 bases align to TRBD1. Germline assignment: CDR1 MNHEY and CDR2 SMNVEV (reference sequence). CDR3 length: 16 residues. V shed 5 bases and J 1 base; nucleotides not matched to a gene: 8. CDR3 DNA: TGTGCCAGCAGTCCCCGACAGGGGGTCCCCCAAGAGACCCAGTACTTC. Translating it yields CASSPRQGVPQETQYF.

The chain employs TRBV6-1 and TRBJ2-1, with TRBD2 matching over 9 bases. The CDR3 runs 14 residues. Germline assignment: CDR1 MNHNS and CDR2 SASEGT. The ends lost 6 bases at V and 9 bases at J; junction bases unmatched: 9. CDR3 coding DNA: TGTGCCAGCAGAAGGACTAGCGTAGGGAGTGAGCAGTTCTTC. Translating it yields CASRRTSVGSEQFF.

This chain links TRBV10-3 with TRBJ2-2; 10 positions match TRBD2. CDR1 is ENHRY, CDR2 SYGVKD, per germline. V trimming: 4 bases; J trimming: 5 bases; junction bases outside the gene matches: 1. This CDR3 has 14 amino acids. The CDR3, as DNA: TGTGCCATCAGTGTACTAGCGGGAACCGGGGAGCTGTTTTTT. Protein: CAISVLAGTGELFF.

This clonotype came up once. This chain joins TRBV7-9 and TRBJ1-4; D is unresolved. With 2 bases removed from V and 0 bases from J, the gap between germline ends came to 13 bases. The CDR3 length is 17 residues. Germline values: CDR1 SEHNR, CDR2 FQNEAQ (reference sequence). Here the CDR3 DNA reads TGTGCCAGCAGCTTATCCGCCCTACTAGCAACTAATGAAAAACTGTTTTTT. It yields the protein CASSLSALLATNEKLFF.

V usage is TRBV11-2 and J usage is TRBJ2-1; no reliable D call. Looked up from germline, CDR1 is SGHAT and CDR2 is FQNNGV. The CDR3 sequence is 15 residues long. The V end was cut by 4 bases, the J end by 2 bases, with 12 bases between. The CDR3 region has the DNA TGTGCCAGCAGCTCCCTGGCCAGTCCCTACAATGAGCAGTTCTTC. Translated, it gives CASSSLASPYNEQFF.

This chain links TRBV25-1 with TRBJ2-5; TRBD2 aligns across 9 bases. The germline V gene has CDR1 MGHDK and CDR2 SYGVNS. The CDR3 length is 17 residues. Unmatched junction bases numbered 9, after V lost 0 bases and J lost 4 bases. This CDR3 reads CASSEYILAGSRETQYF. The CDR3 nucleotides read TGTGCCAGCAGTGAATATATACTAGCGGGCTCACGAGAGACCCAGTACTTC.

The J gene is TRBJ2-1, the V gene TRBV20-1; 13 bases match TRBD2. This CDR3 has 18 residues. The junction had 12 bases not matched to a gene; V was cut back by 0 bases and J by 7 bases. Germline CDR1 and CDR2: DFQATT and SNEGSKA (reference sequence). CDR3 loop: CSARDPTSTSGRRNEQFF. The CDR3 coding sequence is TGCAGTGCTAGAGATCCTACCTCGACTAGCGGGAGGAGGAATGAGCAGTTCTTC.

The V and J genes are TRBV20-1 and TRBJ2-4; TRBD2 agrees at 8 bases. The germline V gene has CDR1 DFQATT and CDR2 SNEGSKA (reference sequence). V lost 0 bases and J lost 9; bases outside the gene matches: 4. The CDR3 covers 13 residues. CDR3 loop: CSARDGTSGIQYF. In DNA form, the CDR3 reads TGCAGTGCTAGAGATGGAACTAGCGGCATTCAGTACTTC.

This clonotype was counted between two and nine times. The rearrangement uses TRBV7-2 and TRBJ1-2; the match to TRBD1 covers 8 bases. V lost 6 bases, J lost 5 bases, and 11 bases stayed unmatched. The CDR3 runs 15 residues. The V gene's germline CDR1 is SGHTA and CDR2 FQGNSA. This CDR3 reads CASSWVQGAGYGYTF. In DNA, the CDR3 is TGTGCCAGCAGTTGGGTTCAGGGGGCCGGGTATGGCTACACCTTC. The full variable domain, in which reference TRBV7-2 and TRBJ1-2 provide the parts outside the CDR3, is GAGVSQSPSNKVTEKGKDVELRCDPISGHTALYWYRQSLGQGLEFLIYFQGNSAPDKSGLPSDRFSAERTGGSVSTLTIQRTQQEDSAVYLCASSWVQGAGYGYTFGSGTRLTVV.

Only a few counts were recorded for this clonotype. V is TRBV10-2 and J is TRBJ2-3; TRBD1 aligns across 12 bases. CDR1 and CDR2 (germline): WSHSY, SAAADI. This CDR3 is 17 amino acids long. The V segment lost 6 bases and the J segment 1 base; nucleotides outside the gene matches: 8. CDR3 sequence: CASRATGTGGGTDTQYF. In nucleotides, the CDR3 is TGCGCCAGCAGAGCCACCGGGACAGGGGGCGGCACAGATACGCAGTATTTT.

This clonotype was observed a handful of times. The chain links TRBV20-1 to TRBJ2-1; D call uncertain. Germline V gene lookup returns CDR1 DFQATT and CDR2 SNEGSKA (reference sequence). The CDR3 runs 15 residues. V lost 3 bases and J lost 0, with 12 bases in between. In nucleotides, the CDR3 is TGCAGTGCTAGGCGGAACTACCACTCCTACAATGAGCAGTTCTTC. Translating gives CSARRNYHSYNEQFF.